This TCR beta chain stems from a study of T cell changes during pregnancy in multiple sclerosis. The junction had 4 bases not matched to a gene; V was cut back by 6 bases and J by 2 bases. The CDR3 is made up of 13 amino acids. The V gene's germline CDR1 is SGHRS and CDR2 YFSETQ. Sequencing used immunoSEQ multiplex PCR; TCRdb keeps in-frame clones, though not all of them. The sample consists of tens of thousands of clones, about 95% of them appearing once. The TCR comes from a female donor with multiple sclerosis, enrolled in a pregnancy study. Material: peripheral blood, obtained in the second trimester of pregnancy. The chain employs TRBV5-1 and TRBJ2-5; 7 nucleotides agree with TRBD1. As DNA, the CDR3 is TGCGCCAGCATAGGGACAGCACAAGAGACCCAGTACTTC. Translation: CASIGTAQETQYF. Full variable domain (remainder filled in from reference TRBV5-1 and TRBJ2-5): KAGVTQTPRYLIKTRGQQVTLSCSPISGHRSVSWYQQTPGQGLQFLFEYFSETQRNKGNFPGRFSGRQFSNSRSEMNVSTLELGDSALYLCASIGTAQETQYFGPGTRLLVL.